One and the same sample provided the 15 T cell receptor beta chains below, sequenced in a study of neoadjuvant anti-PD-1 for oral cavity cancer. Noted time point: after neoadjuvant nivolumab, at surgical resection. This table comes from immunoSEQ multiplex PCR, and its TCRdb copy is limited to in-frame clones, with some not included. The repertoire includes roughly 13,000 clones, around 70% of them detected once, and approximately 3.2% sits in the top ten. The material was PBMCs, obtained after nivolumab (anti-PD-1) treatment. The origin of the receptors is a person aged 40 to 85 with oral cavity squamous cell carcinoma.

The CDR3 sequence is CASSLMATSGVDTQYF. The CDR3 DNA sequence: TGTGCCAGCAGCCTAATGGCGACTAGCGGGGTAGATACGCAGTATTTT. The rearrangement joins TRBV7-2 to TRBJ2-3, with 11 nucleotides matching TRBD2. The V segment lost 5 bases and the J segment 5 bases; nucleotides outside the gene matches: 9. Germline CDR1 and CDR2: SGHTA and FQGNSA. CDR3 size: 16 residues.

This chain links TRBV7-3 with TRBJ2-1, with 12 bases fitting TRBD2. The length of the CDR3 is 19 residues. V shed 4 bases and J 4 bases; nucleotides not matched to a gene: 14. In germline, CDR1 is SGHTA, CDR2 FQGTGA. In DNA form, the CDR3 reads TGTGCCAGCAGCTCATCCGGGACTAGCGGGCGAAGCCCTTACAATGAGCAGTTCTTC. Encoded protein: CASSSSGTSGRSPYNEQFF.

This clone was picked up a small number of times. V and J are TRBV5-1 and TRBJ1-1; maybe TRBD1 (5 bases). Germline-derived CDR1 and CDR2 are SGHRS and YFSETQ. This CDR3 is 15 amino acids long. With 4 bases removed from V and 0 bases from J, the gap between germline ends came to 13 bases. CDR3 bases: TGCGCCAGCAGCGGGGACCAGGGACTGAACACTGAAGCTTTCTTT. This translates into CASSGDQGLNTEAFF.

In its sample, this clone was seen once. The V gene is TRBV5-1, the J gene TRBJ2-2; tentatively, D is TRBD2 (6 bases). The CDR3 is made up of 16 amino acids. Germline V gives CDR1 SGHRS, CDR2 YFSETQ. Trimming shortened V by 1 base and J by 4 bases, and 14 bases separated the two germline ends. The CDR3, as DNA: TGCGCCAGCAGCTTGCTTGCGGGAAGAAGCACCGGGGAGCTGTTTTTT. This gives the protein CASSLLAGRSTGELFF. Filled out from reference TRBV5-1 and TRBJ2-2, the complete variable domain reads KAGVTQTPRYLIKTRGQQVTLSCSPISGHRSVSWYQQTPGQGLQFLFEYFSETQRNKGNFPGRFSGRQFSNSRSEMNVSTLELGDSALYLCASSLLAGRSTGELFFGEGSRLTVL.

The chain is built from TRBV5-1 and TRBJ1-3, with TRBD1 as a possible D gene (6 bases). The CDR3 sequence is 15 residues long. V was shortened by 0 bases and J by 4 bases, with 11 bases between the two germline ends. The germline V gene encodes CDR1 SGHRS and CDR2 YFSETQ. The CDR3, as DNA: TGCGCCAGCAGCTTGGCGGGGGGCGACGGAAACACCATATATTTT. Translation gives CASSLAGGDGNTIYF.

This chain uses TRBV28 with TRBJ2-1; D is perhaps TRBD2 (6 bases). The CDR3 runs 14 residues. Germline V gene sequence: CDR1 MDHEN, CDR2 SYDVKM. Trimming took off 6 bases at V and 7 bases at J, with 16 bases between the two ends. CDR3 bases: TGTGCCAGCAGCCGGGGTCCTGGGGGGAATGAGCAGTTCTTC. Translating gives CASSRGPGGNEQFF.

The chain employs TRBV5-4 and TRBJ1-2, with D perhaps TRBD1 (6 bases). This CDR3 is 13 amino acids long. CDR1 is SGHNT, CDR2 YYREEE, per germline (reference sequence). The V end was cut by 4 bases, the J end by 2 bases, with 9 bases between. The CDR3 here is CASSPTGNYGYTF. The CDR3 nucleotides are TGTGCCAGCAGCCCCACAGGGAACTATGGCTACACCTTC.

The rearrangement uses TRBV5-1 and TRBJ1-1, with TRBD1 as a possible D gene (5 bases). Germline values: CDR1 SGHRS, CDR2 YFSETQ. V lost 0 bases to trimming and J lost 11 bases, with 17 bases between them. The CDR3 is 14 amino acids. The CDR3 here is CASSLGTRKLEAFF. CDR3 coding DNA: TGCGCCAGCAGCTTGGGGACAAGGAAATTAGAGGCTTTCTTT.

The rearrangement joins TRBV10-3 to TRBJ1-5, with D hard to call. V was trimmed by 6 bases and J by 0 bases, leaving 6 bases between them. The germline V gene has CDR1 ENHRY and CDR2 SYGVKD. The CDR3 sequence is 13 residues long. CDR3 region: CAISQHSNQPQHF. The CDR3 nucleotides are TGTGCCATCAGCCAACATAGCAATCAGCCCCAGCATTTT.

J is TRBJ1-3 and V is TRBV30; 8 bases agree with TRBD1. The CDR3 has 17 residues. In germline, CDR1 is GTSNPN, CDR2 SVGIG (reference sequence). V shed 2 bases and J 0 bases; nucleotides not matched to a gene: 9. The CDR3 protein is CAWSFLRTGFSGNTIYF. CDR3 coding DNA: TGTGCCTGGAGTTTCCTCCGGACAGGGTTCTCTGGAAACACCATATATTTT.

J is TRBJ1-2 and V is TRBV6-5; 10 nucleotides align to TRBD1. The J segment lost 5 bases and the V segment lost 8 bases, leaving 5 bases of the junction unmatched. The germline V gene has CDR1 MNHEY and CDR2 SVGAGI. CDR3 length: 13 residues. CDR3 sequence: CASAGQGDYGYTF. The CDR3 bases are TGTGCCAGCGCCGGACAGGGGGATTATGGCTACACCTTC.

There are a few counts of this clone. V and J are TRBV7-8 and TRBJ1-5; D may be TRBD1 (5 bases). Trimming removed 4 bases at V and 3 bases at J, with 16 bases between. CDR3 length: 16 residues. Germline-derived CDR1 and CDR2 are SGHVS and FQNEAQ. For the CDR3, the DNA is TGTGCCAGCAGCTCAGGGAGTTTAATAATCAATCAGCCCCAGCATTTT. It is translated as CASSSGSLIINQPQHF.

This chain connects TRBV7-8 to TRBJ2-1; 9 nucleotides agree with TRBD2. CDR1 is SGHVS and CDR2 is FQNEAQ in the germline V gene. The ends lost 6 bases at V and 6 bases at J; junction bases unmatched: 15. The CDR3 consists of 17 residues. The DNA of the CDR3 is TGTGCCAGCAGTTCACCCCTAATTGGTAGCGGGAGCAATGAGCAGTTCTTC. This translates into CASSSPLIGSGSNEQFF.

As DNA, the CDR3 is TGCGCCAGCAGGGGACAGGGAGATACGCAGTATTTT. Amino acids: CASRGQGDTQYF. J is TRBJ2-3 and V is TRBV10-1; the match to TRBD1 covers 9 bases. The J segment lost 5 bases and the V segment lost 6 bases, leaving 0 bases of the junction unmatched. Per the germline V gene, CDR1 is WNHNN and CDR2 is SYGVQD (reference sequence). The CDR3 runs to 12 residues.

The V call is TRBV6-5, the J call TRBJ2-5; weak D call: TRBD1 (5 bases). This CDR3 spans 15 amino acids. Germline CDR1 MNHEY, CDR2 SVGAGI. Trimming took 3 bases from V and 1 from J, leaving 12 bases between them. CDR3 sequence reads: CASSYYQGSQETQYF. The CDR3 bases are TGTGCCAGCAGTTATTATCAGGGATCCCAAGAGACCCAGTACTTC.